The 14 T cell receptor beta chains below come from one sample, sequenced in a study of T cells after yellow fever vaccination. TCRdb reprocessed the 5' RACE reads with MiXCR, giving one entry per CDR3 protein. Counted here are some 340,000 distinct CDR3 sequences, about 10% occurring once; the ten biggest clones make up 3.3%. The sequencing here drew on CD4+ T cells sorted from PBMCs, taken 45 days after the yellow fever booster vaccination. The receptor source for this set is a man aged 18 to 35 who received the YFV17D yellow fever vaccine.

This clonotype was recorded at least ten times. The J gene is TRBJ2-5, the V gene TRBV6-5; D perhaps matches TRBD2 (5 bases). The germline V gene encodes CDR1 MNHEY and CDR2 SVGAGI. CDR3 length: 12 residues. V was pared by 2 bases and J by 7 bases, with 8 bases between. CDR3 bases: TGTGCCAGCAGTTACCCAGAGGGGACCCAGTACTTC. It codes for CASSYPEGTQYF.

This sequence joins TRBV10-3 and TRBJ2-5, with 7 bases fitting TRBD1. CDR3 length equals 14 residues. Germline lookup yields CDR1 ENHRY and CDR2 SYGVKD. Losses at the gene ends were 6 bases for V and 3 bases for J; bases not matched to a gene: 7. In nucleotides, the CDR3 is TGTGCCATCAGCCCCGGGACAGCTAAAGAGACCCAGTACTTC. Translated, it gives CAISPGTAKETQYF.

This clonotype occurred a few times. V usage is TRBV9 and J usage is TRBJ2-2; weak D call: TRBD2 (5 bases). The CDR3 consists of 17 residues. The V and J ends lost 0 bases and 2 bases respectively, with 14 bases between them. Germline lookup yields CDR1 SGDLS and CDR2 YYNGEE. CDR3 DNA sequence: TGTGCCAGCAGCGTAGATTTAGAGGGAGTCAACACCGGGGAGCTGTTTTTT. It is translated as CASSVDLEGVNTGELFF.

This clonotype was found many times. No DNA is shown, since the ends of the CDR3 on it are uncertain; the CDR3 is the one TCRdb lists. The chain recombines TRBV27 with TRBJ2-3; the D call TRBD1 from the table was never checked on the DNA. Germline V lookup: CDR1 MNHEY, CDR2 SMNVEV (reference sequence). The CDR3 is 13 residues long, ends included. CDR3: CASSRAGPDTQYF.

This clonotype has just a few counts. The chain combines TRBV2 with TRBJ2-3; 7 bases are a match to TRBD2. The J segment lost 4 bases and the V segment lost 6 bases, leaving 10 bases of the junction unmatched. From germline, CDR1 is SNHLY and CDR2 FYNNEI. The CDR3 sequence is 15 residues long. The CDR3 here is CASSPGTTVSDTQYF. The CDR3 bases are TGTGCCAGCAGCCCCGGGACTACCGTGTCAGATACGCAGTATTTT.

The CDR3 DNA reads as TGTGCCAGCAGTTCGGCAAACACAGATACGCAGTATTTT. It is translated as CASSSANTDTQYF. The chain uses TRBV6-6 and TRBJ2-3; D gene uncertain. V lost 4 bases and J 2 bases, leaving 7 bases between the germline ends. Germline V gene data show CDR1 as MNHNY and CDR2 as SVGAGI (reference sequence). The CDR3 totals 13 residues.

This clonotype was counted a few times. This rearrangement joins TRBV5-5 to TRBJ2-3, with 8 bases matching TRBD2. Trimming took 0 bases from V and 4 from J; bases not matched to a gene: 7. Germline CDR1 reads SGHKS; CDR2 reads YYEKEE (reference sequence). The CDR3 extends over 16 amino acids. CDR3 DNA: TGTGCCAGCAGCTTGGCGGGGACTAGTGGCGCAGATACGCAGTATTTT. Its protein is CASSLAGTSGADTQYF.

The rearrangement links TRBV20-1 to TRBJ1-5, with D maybe TRBD1 (6 bases). The germline gives CDR1 DFQATT, CDR2 SNEGSKA (reference sequence). The CDR3 covers 14 residues. V lost 6 bases and J lost 6, with 18 bases in between. The CDR3 DNA is TGCAGTGCGGCCCGGGACACCTCCCGTCAGCCCCAGCATTTT. The encoded protein is CSAARDTSRQPQHF.

The V gene is TRBV7-2, the J gene TRBJ1-2, with D unresolved. The CDR3 extends over 14 amino acids. Germline loops: CDR1 SGHTA, CDR2 FQGNSA. Between the trimmed V and J ends, which lost 1 base and 4 bases, there was a span of 10 bases. Here the CDR3 DNA reads TGTGCCAGCAGCTTAGTTAGGGCGGGCTATGGCTACACCTTC. It codes for CASSLVRAGYGYTF.

J is TRBJ1-2 and V is TRBV20-1; tentative D call: TRBD1 (5 bases). Trimming stripped 6 bases from V and 0 bases from J, with 11 bases between. Per the germline V gene, CDR1 is DFQATT and CDR2 is SNEGSKA (reference sequence). The CDR3 covers 13 residues. The DNA for the CDR3 is TGCAGTGCCGGGGGATCAGCTAACTATGGCTACACCTTC. Its translation is CSAGGSANYGYTF.

The chain carries TRBV27 and TRBJ2-3, with 9 bases identical to TRBD1. The CDR3 length is 13 residues. CDR1 and CDR2 from the germline V gene are MNHEY and SMNVEV (reference sequence). The ends lost 6 bases at V and 6 bases at J; junction bases unmatched: 4. Here the CDR3 reads CASRGQGKDTQYF. In nucleotides, the CDR3 is TGTGCCAGCAGAGGACAGGGGAAGGATACGCAGTATTTT.

In this sample, this clonotype turned up a few times. This chain connects TRBV5-1 to TRBJ2-1; 9 bases are shared with TRBD1. The CDR3 consists of 16 residues. V shed 4 bases and J 9 bases; nucleotides not matched to a gene: 14. Germline CDR1 is SGHRS and CDR2 is YFSETQ. CDR3 sequence: CASSPLAPGTGLEQFF. CDR3 coding DNA: TGCGCCAGCAGCCCACTAGCCCCCGGGACAGGGCTTGAGCAGTTCTTC.

This clonotype was recorded a few times. This chain uses TRBV5-6 with TRBJ1-5, with D unclear. Germline assignment: CDR1 SGHDT and CDR2 YYEEEE. Trimming removed 6 bases from V and 3 bases from J, with 22 bases in between. This CDR3 has 17 amino acids. The CDR3 sequence: CASTPYSVPEFNQPQHF. The CDR3 DNA reads as TGTGCCAGCACCCCGTATTCAGTTCCCGAGTTCAATCAGCCCCAGCATTTT. Looking up the rest from reference TRBV5-6 and TRBJ1-5 gives the full variable domain: DAGVTQSPTHLIKTRGQQVTLRCSPKSGHDTVSWYQQALGQGPQFIFQYYEEEERQRGNFPDRFSGHQFPNYSSELNVNALLLGDSALYLCASTPYSVPEFNQPQHFGDGTRLSIL.

V and J are TRBV9 and TRBJ1-6; 8 bases are a match to TRBD1. CDR3 length equals 13 residues. Germline assignment: CDR1 SGDLS and CDR2 YYNGEE. Trimming removed 5 bases from V and 9 bases from J; junction bases left unmatched: 4. CDR3 sequence: CASSGTGPSPLHF. In DNA form, the CDR3 reads TGTGCCAGCAGTGGGACAGGCCCTTCACCCCTCCACTTT.